This record covers a single T cell receptor (beta chain). Its antigen is currently unknown. The data were taken from a study of siplizumab effects on memory and regulatory T cells. The study's findings and limits: Both greater diversity than memory cells and a major contribution to the alloresponse seemed to characterize naive T cells. Reactions containing siplizumab showed mappable alloreactive CD4+ clones averaging 68.8% Treg-derived, versus 25% to 30% in controls. The authors could not assign a naive or memory phenotype to roughly 75-97% of proliferating CD4+ or CD8+ clones.

Trimming removed 5 bases at V and 9 bases at J, with 11 bases between. The CDR3 runs 12 residues. CDR1 SGHTA and CDR2 FQGNSA come from the germline V gene. Generated by immunoSEQ multiplex PCR, the TCRdb table keeps only in-frame clones and is missing some. The sample shows 100,000 to 120,000 clones, under 95% of them seen only once. The V call is TRBV7-2, the J call TRBJ2-1; D remains ambiguous. The sequenced sample consisted of CD4+ T cells sorted from blood. This receptor was obtained from a human donor in good health. CDR3 in amino acids: CASSPPQSEQFF. The CDR3 bases are TGTGCCAGCAGCCCCCCTCAAAGTGAGCAGTTCTTC. Full variable domain (missing parts from reference TRBV7-2 and TRBJ2-1): GAGVSQSPSNKVTEKGKDVELRCDPISGHTALYWYRQSLGQGLEFLIYFQGNSAPDKSGLPSDRFSAERTGGSVSTLTIQRTQQEDSAVYLCASSPPQSEQFFGPGTRLTVL.